The 9 T cell receptor beta chains below were found in one sample sequenced in a study of T cells in Graves' hyperthyroidism and ophthalmopathy. From RNA transcripts, TCR beta CDR3 regions were amplified. The HTBI primer set drove a first-round RT-PCR of the TCR CDR3. Each CDR3 protein gets one entry after TCRdb re-called the multiplex PCR reads with MiXCR. The data contain a few hundred thousand distinct CDR3 sequences, 13% to 15% of them singletons. The specimen was blood. All receptors come from a woman aged 25-40 years with Graves' ophthalmopathy.

This clonotype was picked up many times. The chain combines TRBV7-3 with TRBJ1-1; D not certain. This CDR3 has 16 residues. V was trimmed by 4 bases and J by 4 bases, leaving 19 bases between them. CDR1 is SGHTA and CDR2 is FQGTGA in the germline V gene. The CDR3 DNA is TGTGCCAGCAGCTCCCCTACGCTCGGTTGGGGCACTGAAGCTTTCTTT. Translating gives CASSSPTLGWGTEAFF.

There are many counts of this clonotype. The chain uses TRBV2 and TRBJ1-6; no clear D. The V gene's germline CDR1 is SNHLY and CDR2 FYNNEI. The ends were cut back, 6 bases at V and 0 bases at J, with 6 bases in the middle. This CDR3 has 14 amino acids. CDR3 DNA sequence: TGTGCCAGCAGGACAAGCTCCTATAATTCACCCCTCCACTTT. Translated, it gives CASRTSSYNSPLHF.

The sample holds a few counts of this clonotype. The chain uses TRBV7-2 and TRBJ2-5, with D unclear. The V end lost 4 bases, the J end lost 4 bases, and 10 bases lay between the germline ends. Per the germline V gene, CDR1 is SGHTA and CDR2 is FQGNSA. The CDR3 contains 13 residues. The chain's CDR3 is CASSYGLRETQYF. CDR3 DNA sequence: TGTGCCAGCAGCTATGGGTTGAGAGAGACCCAGTACTTC.

This clonotype was detected only a few times. The chain employs TRBV6-1 and TRBJ2-1; no clear D. V was shortened by 6 bases and J by 6 bases, with 9 bases between the two germline ends. This CDR3 spans 12 amino acids. CDR1 is MNHNS and CDR2 is SASEGT in the germline V gene. The CDR3 loop is CASSIPSNEQFF. Written as DNA, the CDR3 is TGTGCCAGCAGCATCCCGAGCAATGAGCAGTTCTTC.

This clonotype was observed many times. The V call is TRBV5-1, the J call TRBJ2-6, with 9 positions matching TRBD1. Trimming cost V 0 bases and J 0 bases; bases outside gene matches: 7. This CDR3 spans 19 amino acids. The germline V gene has CDR1 SGHRS and CDR2 YFSETQ. CDR3 bases: TGCGCCAGCAGCTTGGTCCGGGACAGGGCGATCTCTGGGGCCAACGTCCTGACTTTC. Amino acid sequence: CASSLVRDRAISGANVLTF.

This clonotype was observed many times. The chain recombines TRBV30 with TRBJ2-2; 9 bases are shared with TRBD1. CDR3 length equals 19 residues. Losses at the gene ends were 3 bases for V and 7 bases for J; bases not matched to a gene: 21. CDR1 and CDR2 (germline): GTSNPN, SVGIG (reference sequence). CDR3 loop: CAWSPGWDRVFRFGGELFF. The CDR3 region has the DNA TGTGCCTGGAGCCCCGGTTGGGACAGGGTTTTTCGGTTTGGCGGGGAGCTGTTTTTT.

This clonotype was detected many times. The V and J genes are TRBV24-1 and TRBJ1-1; D not certain. V was shortened by 2 bases and J by 1 base, with 13 bases between the two germline ends. Germline V gene sequence: CDR1 KGHDR, CDR2 SFDVKD. CDR3 length: 16 residues. The CDR3 nucleotides are TGTGCCACCAGTGATTGGGTAGGTTTGGGGAACACTGAAGCTTTCTTT. Encoded protein: CATSDWVGLGNTEAFF.

This clonotype was seen many times. The genes are TRBV6-5 and TRBJ2-7; 8 bases are a match to TRBD1. With 1 base clipped from V and 2 bases from J, the junction kept 4 bases outside the gene matches. CDR1 and CDR2 from the germline V gene are MNHEY and SVGAGI. The CDR3 is 15 amino acids. CDR3 loop: CASSYFGTGAYEQYF. CDR3 in DNA: TGTGCCAGCAGTTACTTCGGGACAGGCGCCTACGAGCAGTACTTC.

This clonotype was counted many times. This chain links TRBV6-4 with TRBJ1-1; D possibly corresponds to TRBD1 (5 bases). Germline CDR1 is MRHNA and CDR2 is SNTAGT. V was cut by 6 bases and J by 0 bases, with 14 bases left in between. This CDR3 spans 15 amino acids. The CDR3 loop is CASRDTGRMNTEAFF. CDR3 DNA: TGTGCCAGCAGAGACACGGGACGGATGAACACTGAAGCTTTCTTT.